The clone carrying this T cell receptor beta chain was recorded once. Naive CD4+ T cells were purified with Tregs depleted by CD25. The germline V and J ends were trimmed by 5 bases and 5 bases, with 27 bases remaining between them. The germline V gene has CDR1 DFQATT and CDR2 SNEGSKA (reference sequence). The CDR3 extends over 17 amino acids. TCRdb independently ran MiXCR on the 5' RACE reads; one entry per CDR3 protein. This table holds tens of thousands of distinct CDR3 sequences, 28% found once. The clonotype comes from a female donor with breast cancer. Sequenced input: naive CD4+ T cells sorted from blood. The subset here: naive CD4+ T cells, CD4+CD45RA+CD25-. The chain joins TRBV20-1 to TRBJ1-2, with D tentatively TRBD1 (6 bases). CDR3 nucleotide sequence: TGCAGTGCTGAAACAAGAGGGGGACAATTCGGGCTATATGGCTACACCTTC. The encoded protein is CSAETRGGQFGLYGYTF.